This passage covers 5 T cell receptor beta chains from one sample sequenced in a study of control samples from healthy donors and cancer patients. The table came from immunoSEQ multiplex PCR; TCRdb's copy has only in-frame clones and leaves some out. Counted here are around 51,000 clones, 80% occurring once; the ten biggest clones make up roughly 9.1%. The sequenced sample was blood. The receptors stem from a man aged 65 to 85 in good health.

The V call is TRBV12-3 or TRBV12-4, the J call TRBJ1-2, with D perhaps TRBD1 (5 bases). The germline V and J ends were trimmed by 8 bases and 4 bases, with 14 bases remaining between them. This CDR3 has 13 residues. The DNA of the CDR3 is TGTGCCAGCTCCCTTGACAGCCCCTATGGCTACACCTTC. Protein product: CASSLDSPYGYTF.

The chain joins TRBV6-2 or TRBV6-3 to TRBJ2-5; D is perhaps TRBD2 (5 bases). Deletions cut 2 bases from V and 1 base from J, with 17 bases between. Germline lookup yields CDR1 MNHEY and CDR2 SVGEGT. The CDR3 extends over 17 amino acids. In DNA form, the CDR3 reads TGTGCCAGCAGTTACGGGTCCTGGCGAGGGTCCCAAGAGACCCAGTACTTC. It translates to CASSYGSWRGSQETQYF.

The rearrangement uses TRBV25-1 and TRBJ1-2; the D is unclear. Germline V gene lookup returns CDR1 MGHDK and CDR2 SYGVNS. The CDR3 has 15 amino acids. Trimming cost V 5 bases and J 7 bases, with 20 bases left between them. CDR3 amino acids: CASSQGQPSFGGYTF. The DNA of the CDR3 is TGTGCCAGCAGTCAAGGCCAGCCTTCCTTTGGTGGCTACACCTTC.

The chain has TRBV29-1 and TRBJ2-5; 9 bases match TRBD1. The junction had 1 base not matched to a gene; V was cut back by 6 bases and J by 5 bases. The CDR3 is 11 amino acids. Germline values: CDR1 SQVTM, CDR2 ANQGSEA. The CDR3 DNA sequence: TGCAGCGTCGGGACAGGGGAGACCCAGTACTTC. It specifies CSVGTGETQYF.

V usage is TRBV6-5 and J usage is TRBJ2-5, with D possibly being TRBD1 (6 bases). The CDR3 has 13 residues. Trimming took 5 bases from V and 4 from J, leaving 11 bases between them. Germline V gene sequence: CDR1 MNHEY, CDR2 SVGAGI. CDR3 residues: CASSQGRLETQYF. In DNA, the CDR3 is TGTGCCAGCAGTCAGGGGCGCTTAGAGACCCAGTACTTC.